Listed here is a single T cell receptor beta chain. These data originate in a study of technical replicates of blood from several donors. The table came from immunoSEQ multiplex PCR; TCRdb's copy has only in-frame clones and leaves some out. The data contain about 100,000 clones, approximately 95% of them singletons. V lost 1 base and J lost 8; bases outside the gene matches: 7. The CDR3 totals 14 residues. Germline-derived CDR1 and CDR2 are MGHRA and YSYEKL. This receptor was obtained from a human donor in good health. Sequenced material: T cells isolated from PBMCs. V usage is TRBV4-1 and J usage is TRBJ1-2, with 7 bases matching TRBD1. The CDR3 loop is CASSQGEGARGYTF. CDR3 DNA sequence: TGCGCCAGCAGCCAAGGAGAGGGGGCGAGAGGCTACACCTTC.